The present entry profiles one TCR beta chain with its context. V lost 3 bases, J lost 4 bases, and 16 bases lay in between. Per germline, CDR1 SGHRS and CDR2 YFSETQ. This CDR3 has 15 residues. Repertoires were generated with immunoSEQ multiplex PCR, while TCRdb's copy carries only in-frame clones and drops some. The profile covers 15,000 to 20,000 clones, with 93% appearing a single time and 4.1% taken by the ten largest. This entry comes from a study of blood T cell repertoires in COVID-19. Study background: The study drew acute and convalescent COVID-19 samples from the United States, Italy and Spain.

The sample comprised peripheral blood. The TCR comes from a woman in her forties or fifties with active COVID-19. J is TRBJ1-1 and V is TRBV5-1; a weak D match, TRBD1 (6 bases). Here the CDR3 DNA reads TGCGCCAGCAGCTCACAGGGTCGGGTGGCCACTGAAGCTTTCTTT. As protein: CASSSQGRVATEAFF.